These 20 T cell receptor beta chains share one sample of origin, sequenced in a study of T cells in Graves' hyperthyroidism and ophthalmopathy. RNA transcripts provided the source from which TCR beta CDR3 regions were amplified. Researchers ran a first-round RT-PCR on the TCR CDR3 using the HTBI primer set. MiXCR was run by TCRdb on the multiplex PCR reads, yielding one entry per CDR3 protein. In the table there are roughly 200,000 distinct CDR3 sequences, around 18% of which are singletons. The sequenced sample consisted of blood. These receptors all stem from a man in his forties or fifties with Graves' hyperthyroidism.

The chain recombines TRBV2 with TRBJ2-5; 11 bases fit TRBD2. CDR1 is SNHLY and CDR2 is FYNNEI in the germline V gene. Unmatched junction bases numbered 3, after V lost 6 bases and J lost 3 bases. CDR3 length: 14 amino acids. The CDR3 region is CASRGLAEEETQYF. In DNA, the CDR3 is TGTGCCAGCAGGGGACTAGCGGAAGAAGAGACCCAGTACTTC.

This clonotype showed up just a few times. The chain is built from TRBV20-1 and TRBJ1-5; 7 bases fit TRBD1. V was pared by 4 bases and J by 0 bases, with 9 bases of the junction left unmatched. The CDR3 consists of 16 residues. Per the germline V gene, CDR1 is DFQATT and CDR2 is SNEGSKA (reference sequence). In nucleotides, the CDR3 is TGCAGTGCTAAACAGGGGACCTGGGGTAGCAATCAGCCCCAGCATTTT. It is translated as CSAKQGTWGSNQPQHF.

In this sample, this clonotype turned up many times. J is TRBJ1-4 and V is TRBV28; unclear D gene. CDR3 size: 15 residues. Trimming took 6 bases from V and 3 from J, leaving 14 bases between them. Germline values: CDR1 MDHEN, CDR2 SYDVKM. As DNA, the CDR3 is TGTGCCAGCAGACAGAAGCAGTGGTCTAATGAAAAACTGTTTTTT. Amino acids: CASRQKQWSNEKLFF.

This chain uses TRBV7-2 with TRBJ1-2; tentatively, D is TRBD1 (6 bases). This CDR3 has 13 residues. Germline CDR1 reads SGHTA; CDR2 reads FQGNSA. V lost 4 bases to trimming and J lost 4 bases, with 10 bases between them. The CDR3 DNA reads TGTGCCAGCAGCTCTTACAGGGCCTATGGCTACACCTTC. Its protein product is CASSSYRAYGYTF. The full variable domain, rest sourced from reference TRBV7-2 and TRBJ1-2, is GAGVSQSPSNKVTEKGKDVELRCDPISGHTALYWYRQSLGQGLEFLIYFQGNSAPDKSGLPSDRFSAERTGGSVSTLTIQRTQQEDSAVYLCASSSYRAYGYTFGSGTRLTVV.

This clonotype was counted ten times or more. The rearrangement joins TRBV7-8 to TRBJ2-2; the D call may be TRBD1 or TRBD2 (5 bases each). V lost 5 bases to trimming and J lost 4 bases, with 11 bases between them. This CDR3 contains 14 residues. Per the germline V gene, CDR1 is SGHVS and CDR2 is FQNEAQ. CDR3 DNA: TGTGCCAGCAGCGCTGCAGGGAGCACCGGGGAGCTGTTTTTT. This encodes CASSAAGSTGELFF.

This clonotype was counted ten times or more. V usage is TRBV2 and J usage is TRBJ2-1; TRBD2 is a possible D gene (5 bases). Germline V gene lookup returns CDR1 SNHLY and CDR2 FYNNEI. CDR3 length: 14 amino acids. Trimming removed 5 bases from V and 5 bases from J, with 13 bases in between. The CDR3 spells CASSFLADNNEQFF. CDR3 nucleotides: TGTGCCAGCAGTTTTCTAGCTGACAACAATGAGCAGTTCTTC.

V is TRBV7-3 and J is TRBJ2-3; 12 nucleotides line up with TRBD2. V trimming: 5 bases; J trimming: 4 bases; junction bases outside the gene matches: 4. Germline CDR1 SGHTA, CDR2 FQGTGA. CDR3 length: 15 residues. CDR3 DNA: TGTGCCAGCAGCCGACTAGCGGGGGCCGCAGATACGCAGTATTTT. Protein product: CASSRLAGAADTQYF.

This clonotype was recorded many times. The J gene is TRBJ2-1, the V gene TRBV20-1, with unresolved D. Germline CDR1 DFQATT, CDR2 SNEGSKA (reference sequence). V shed 6 bases and J shed 7 bases, with 10 bases lying between them. The CDR3 is 11 amino acids. CDR3 in amino acids: CSARVQNEQFF. As DNA, the CDR3 is TGCAGTGCCCGAGTCCAGAATGAGCAGTTCTTC.

This clonotype appeared a few times. The V and J genes are TRBV7-3 and TRBJ2-6; no reliable D call. In germline, CDR1 is SGHTA, CDR2 FQGTGA. This CDR3 spans 18 amino acids. Trimming pared 2 bases from V and 3 bases from J, leaving 17 bases between. The CDR3 sequence is CASSLPGKLSFGANVLTF. In DNA, the CDR3 is TGTGCCAGCAGCTTACCAGGAAAATTATCATTTGGGGCCAACGTCCTGACTTTC.

This clonotype occurred many times. This chain joins TRBV7-6 and TRBJ2-3; possible D gene TRBD1, 6 bases. Germline-derived CDR1 and CDR2 are SGHVS and FNYEAQ. The CDR3 covers 13 residues. Trimming shortened V by 5 bases and J by 4 bases, and 10 bases separated the two germline ends. For the CDR3, the DNA is TGTGCCAGCAGCGTACAGGGTCCAGATACGCAGTATTTT. It specifies CASSVQGPDTQYF.

This clonotype was seen once. V and J are TRBV5-4 and TRBJ1-4, with TRBD1 matching 7 bases. The CDR3 is 15 residues long. The V gene end was trimmed by 4 bases and the J gene end by 4 bases; junction bases not matched to a gene: 7. In germline, CDR1 is SGHNT, CDR2 YYREEE (reference sequence). This CDR3 is CASSRTGAYNEKLFF. The CDR3 DNA follows: TGTGCCAGCAGCCGTACAGGGGCTTATAATGAAAAACTGTTTTTT.

In this sample, this clonotype turned up many times. The V gene is TRBV7-9, the J gene TRBJ1-6; unclear D gene. The CDR3 runs 12 residues. Between the trimmed V and J ends, which lost 3 bases and 10 bases, there was a span of 7 bases. Per the germline V gene, CDR1 is SEHNR and CDR2 is FQNEAQ (reference sequence). The CDR3 reads CASSFPDSPLHF. The CDR3 DNA reads as TGTGCCAGCAGCTTCCCCGACTCACCCCTCCACTTT. Looking up the rest from reference TRBV7-9 and TRBJ1-6 gives the full variable domain: DTGVSQNPRHKITKRGQNVTFRCDPISEHNRLYWYRQTLGQGPEFLTYFQNEAQLEKSRLLSDRFSAERPKGSFSTLEIQRTEQGDSAMYLCASSFPDSPLHFGNGTRLTVT.

This clonotype was counted ten times or more. The gene calls are TRBV5-1 and TRBJ2-3; 10 nucleotides match TRBD1. Trimming took 4 bases from V and 5 from J; bases not matched to a gene: 1. The germline V gene has CDR1 SGHRS and CDR2 YFSETQ. The CDR3 covers 13 residues. The CDR3 bases are TGCGCCAGCAGCGGACAGGGGGGAGATACGCAGTATTTT. This codes for CASSGQGGDTQYF.

The V gene is TRBV9, the J gene TRBJ2-3, with D tentatively TRBD2 (5 bases). V was clipped by 0 bases and J by 11 bases, with 19 bases between them. In germline, CDR1 is SGDLS, CDR2 YYNGEE. This CDR3 is 15 amino acids long. The CDR3, as DNA: TGTGCCAGCAGCGTAGTCCCTAGCAACGAAGGGTTGCAGTATTTT. Its protein is CASSVVPSNEGLQYF.

In this sample, this clonotype turned up once. Just one base apart from a much larger clone, this may be a read error. The V gene is TRBV7-2, the J gene TRBJ1-3; 7 positions agree with TRBD1. The V gene's germline CDR1 is SGHTA and CDR2 FQGNSA. J gave up 1 base and V 1 base, and 4 bases lay outside the gene matches. The CDR3 is made up of 16 amino acids. Here the CDR3 DNA reads TGTGCCAGCAGCTTAGACAGGGGCATTTCTGGAAACACCATATATTTT. Its translation is CASSLDRGISGNTIYF.

This chain joins TRBV18 and TRBJ1-1; the D is unclear. Germline CDR1 is KGHSH and CDR2 is LQKENI. The CDR3 has 16 residues. V was shortened by 2 bases and J by 0 bases, with 13 bases between the two germline ends. As DNA, the CDR3 is TGTGCCAGCTCACCAGGGGTGGGAACCATGAACACTGAAGCTTTCTTT. Translation gives CASSPGVGTMNTEAFF.

The sample holds many counts of this clonotype. The chain uses TRBV30 and TRBJ2-5; TRBD2 agrees at 8 bases. Germline V gene data show CDR1 as GTSNPN and CDR2 as SVGIG (reference sequence). V gave up 1 base and J gave up 1 base; unmatched junction bases: 8. The CDR3 is made up of 16 amino acids. CDR3 sequence (DNA): TGTGCCTGGAGTGAAGCCCAGCGGGGGCCCCAAGAGACCCAGTACTTC. Its protein is CAWSEAQRGPQETQYF.

This clonotype has ten or more counts. The rearrangement links TRBV11-3 to TRBJ2-2; 11 bases match TRBD2. The ends lost 5 bases at V and 1 base at J; junction bases unmatched: 3. Germline CDR1 reads SGHNT; CDR2 reads YENEEA. The CDR3 length is 16 residues. The CDR3 DNA reads TGTGCCAGCAGCGCGGGGACTAGCGGGAACACCGGGGAGCTGTTTTTT. This sequence encodes CASSAGTSGNTGELFF.

This clonotype was counted ten times or more. The genes are TRBV7-8 and TRBJ1-6, with D possibly being TRBD1 (6 bases). CDR1 and CDR2 from the germline V gene are SGHVS and FQNEAQ. The CDR3 spans 15 residues. V was cut by 1 base and J by 6 bases, with 10 bases left in between. Here the CDR3 DNA reads TGTGCCAGCAGCTTAGGAGGGGGAAGTAATTCACCCCTCCACTTT. It yields the protein CASSLGGGSNSPLHF.

This clonotype has only a few counts. V usage is TRBV7-9 and J usage is TRBJ1-4; no clear D gene. The germline gives CDR1 SEHNR, CDR2 FQNEAQ (reference sequence). Trimming stripped 2 bases from V and 3 bases from J, with 7 bases between. This CDR3 has 14 residues. In nucleotides, the CDR3 is TGTGCCAGCAGCTTAACGCATTCTAATGAAAAACTGTTTTTT. This codes for CASSLTHSNEKLFF.